Below are 10 T cell receptor beta chains sequenced from a single sample in a study of blood T cell repertoires in COVID-19. TCRdb's copy holds only in-frame clones and misses some; the assay was immunoSEQ multiplex PCR. Among approximately 300,000 clones listed, approximately 85% were seen once. Material: peripheral blood. The receptors here all came from a human donor with COVID-19, enrolled during active disease. The donor label of this sample is uncertain.

This clone occurred once. This chain connects TRBV6-2 or TRBV6-3 to TRBJ2-7; no reliable D call. V shed 5 bases and J shed 5 bases, with 10 bases lying between them. The V gene's germline CDR1 is MNHEY and CDR2 SVGEGT. This CDR3 spans 12 amino acids. The CDR3 bases are TGTGCCAGCAGTCGACATGGCCACGAGCAGTACTTC. This translates into CASSRHGHEQYF.

The count of this clone is one. The V and J genes are TRBV11-2 and TRBJ1-3; D unclear. The CDR3 is 14 residues long. The V end was cut by 4 bases, the J end by 5 bases, with 12 bases between. CDR1 and CDR2 (germline): SGHAT, FQNNGV. The CDR3 here is CASSSIPERNTIYF. The CDR3 DNA reads TGTGCCAGCAGCTCTATCCCCGAGAGAAACACCATATATTTT.

This clone came up a few times. The chain joins TRBV6-5 to TRBJ1-2; 7 nucleotides line up with TRBD1. The CDR3 is 15 residues long. Germline V lookup: CDR1 MNHEY, CDR2 SVGAGI. V lost 5 bases, J lost 4 bases, and 10 bases stayed unmatched. This chain's CDR3 is CASSRQGRSFYGYTF. CDR3 coding DNA: TGTGCCAGCAGTCGACAGGGAAGGTCCTTCTATGGCTACACCTTC.

The rearrangement links TRBV2 to TRBJ1-1, with D hard to call. Trimming shortened V by 6 bases and J by 8 bases, and 16 bases separated the two germline ends. Germline V gene lookup returns CDR1 SNHLY and CDR2 FYNNEI. There are 13 residues in the CDR3. The CDR3 loop reads CASRLGPTGEAFF. The CDR3 DNA is TGTGCCAGCAGACTGGGCCCCACGGGGGAAGCTTTCTTT.

The chain uses TRBV6-5 and TRBJ1-6; D perhaps matches TRBD1 (5 bases). This CDR3 comprises 14 residues. Per germline, CDR1 MNHEY and CDR2 SVGAGI. Trimming stripped 6 bases from V and 10 bases from J, with 16 bases between. Here the CDR3 reads CASRHPGGDSPLHF. Written as DNA, the CDR3 is TGTGCCAGCAGACATCCCGGGGGGGACTCACCCCTCCACTTT.

The rearrangement joins TRBV3-1 (or the pseudogene TRBV3-2) to TRBJ1-1; D remains unclear. Germline-derived CDR1 and CDR2 are LGHDT and YNNKEL (reference sequence). Trimming cost V 0 bases and J 1 base, with 6 bases left between them. This CDR3 region has 14 residues. The CDR3 here is CASSQEGSNTEAFF. CDR3 coding DNA: TGTGCCAGCAGCCAAGAGGGCTCGAACACTGAAGCTTTCTTT.

This clone was seen only a few times. DNA of the CDR3: TGTGCCACCAGCAGAGGGGGGACAGAAACTTCCTACGAGCAGTACTTC. Translating it yields CATSRGGTETSYEQYF. This sequence joins TRBV15 and TRBJ2-7; 7 positions agree with TRBD1. This CDR3 contains 16 residues. Trimming took 1 base from V and 1 from J; bases not matched to a gene: 7. Germline V gives CDR1 LNHNV, CDR2 YYDKDF (reference sequence).

The genes are TRBV2 and TRBJ2-6; weak D call: TRBD2 (6 bases). This CDR3 contains 18 residues. The germline V gene has CDR1 SNHLY and CDR2 FYNNEI. Trimming removed 4 bases at V and 1 base at J, with 17 bases between. CDR3 loop: CASSGPSAAASGANVLTF. In nucleotides, the CDR3 is TGTGCCAGCAGTGGGCCTAGCGCAGCCGCTTCTGGGGCCAACGTCCTGACTTTC.

This sequence joins TRBV29-1 and TRBJ1-4; D remains ambiguous. The CDR3 is made up of 14 amino acids. From germline, CDR1 is SQVTM and CDR2 ANQGSEA. V lost 7 bases and J lost 0, with 12 bases in between. Written as DNA, the CDR3 is TGCAGCGCGTTGACAATGGCAACTAATGAAAAACTGTTTTTT. It codes for CSALTMATNEKLFF.

This clone turned up a few times. The V gene is TRBV27, the J gene TRBJ1-2; D remains unclear. CDR1 and CDR2 from the germline V gene are MNHEY and SMNVEV (reference sequence). This CDR3 is built from 13 residues. V was pared by 7 bases and J by 6 bases, with 15 bases between. DNA of the CDR3: TGTGCCAGCAATATCCCCACTCGTAATGGCTACACCTTC. The encoded protein is CASNIPTRNGYTF.